Listed here are 7 T cell receptor beta chains from one sample, sequenced in a study of somatic mutations in cytotoxic T cells in rheumatoid arthritis. Using immunoSEQ multiplex PCR, the repertoire was profiled, and TCRdb retains in-frame clones only, with some absent. The sample shows more than 15,000 clones, about 80% of them seen only once. Sequencing was performed on CD8+ T cells sorted from blood. These receptors came from an adult with rheumatoid arthritis.

This chain uses TRBV9 with TRBJ1-5; D gene uncertain. V gave up 4 bases and J gave up 4 bases, with 15 bases separating them. Germline CDR1 SGDLS, CDR2 YYNGEE. This CDR3 is built from 15 residues. Here the CDR3 DNA reads TGTGCCAGCAGCCCCTCCGAAGCGGTGAATCAGCCCCAGCATTTT. Protein: CASSPSEAVNQPQHF. Using reference TRBV9 and TRBJ1-5 for the parts outside the CDR3, the full variable domain is DSGVTQTPKHLITATGQRVTLRCSPRSGDLSVYWYQQSLDQGLQFLIQYYNGEERAKGNILERFSAQQFPDLHSELNLSSLELGDSALYFCASSPSEAVNQPQHFGDGTRLSIL.

This clone is medium-sized in the sample. V usage is TRBV7-9 and J usage is TRBJ2-7; D tentatively fits TRBD1 or TRBD2 (7 bases each). Trimming removed 3 bases at V and 3 bases at J, with 18 bases between. Germline V lookup: CDR1 SEHNR, CDR2 FQNEAQ (reference sequence). The CDR3 is 16 residues long. The CDR3 spells CASSFKRGRGGYEQYF. In DNA form, the CDR3 reads TGTGCCAGCAGCTTCAAGAGGGGCAGGGGGGGCTACGAGCAGTACTTC.

V is TRBV15 and J is TRBJ1-4; no clear D. Germline V gene data show CDR1 as LNHNV and CDR2 as YYDKDF (reference sequence). V gave up 2 bases and J gave up 0 bases, with 7 bases separating them. CDR3 length: 15 amino acids. The CDR3 sequence is CATSRTWATNEKLFF. CDR3 bases: TGTGCCACCAGCAGAACATGGGCAACTAATGAAAAACTGTTTTTT.

On this clone: Other nucleotide sequences from this sample produce the same CDR3. The chain uses TRBV27 and TRBJ1-1, with D possibly TRBD1 on 5 matching bases. With 2 bases removed from V and 5 bases from J, the gap between germline ends came to 9 bases. This CDR3 is built from 13 residues. The germline gives CDR1 MNHEY, CDR2 SMNVEV (reference sequence). The CDR3: CASSLGGWTEAFF. The CDR3 bases are TGTGCCAGCAGTTTAGGGGGATGGACTGAAGCTTTCTTT.

This chain links TRBV12-5 with TRBJ2-3; 7 bases map to TRBD1. After removal of 5 bases from V and 0 bases from J, the junction contained 2 bases not matched to a gene. The CDR3 has 14 amino acids. The V gene's germline CDR1 is LGHNT and CDR2 FRNRAP. In DNA, the CDR3 is TGTGCTAGTGGTCCGGGACAGAGCACAGATACGCAGTATTTT. It is translated as CASGPGQSTDTQYF.

The gene calls are TRBV27 and TRBJ2-7; 10 bases are shared with TRBD1. Trimming removed 3 bases from V and 0 bases from J; junction bases left unmatched: 2. Looked up from germline, CDR1 is MNHEY and CDR2 is SMNVEV (reference sequence). The CDR3 contains 15 residues. This chain's CDR3 is CASSLGQGFSYEQYF. The CDR3 DNA reads TGTGCCAGCAGTTTGGGACAGGGGTTCTCCTACGAGCAGTACTTC.

The chain recombines TRBV11-2 with TRBJ2-5; 12 bases align to TRBD2. Trimming at V came to 5 bases and at J to 7 bases, leaving 11 bases not matched to a gene. This CDR3 has 16 residues. Germline V gene sequence: CDR1 SGHAT, CDR2 FQNNGV. The CDR3, as DNA: TGTGCCAGCAGCCTTGGACTAGCGGGGCTGCCTGGGACCCAGTACTTC. This codes for CASSLGLAGLPGTQYF.